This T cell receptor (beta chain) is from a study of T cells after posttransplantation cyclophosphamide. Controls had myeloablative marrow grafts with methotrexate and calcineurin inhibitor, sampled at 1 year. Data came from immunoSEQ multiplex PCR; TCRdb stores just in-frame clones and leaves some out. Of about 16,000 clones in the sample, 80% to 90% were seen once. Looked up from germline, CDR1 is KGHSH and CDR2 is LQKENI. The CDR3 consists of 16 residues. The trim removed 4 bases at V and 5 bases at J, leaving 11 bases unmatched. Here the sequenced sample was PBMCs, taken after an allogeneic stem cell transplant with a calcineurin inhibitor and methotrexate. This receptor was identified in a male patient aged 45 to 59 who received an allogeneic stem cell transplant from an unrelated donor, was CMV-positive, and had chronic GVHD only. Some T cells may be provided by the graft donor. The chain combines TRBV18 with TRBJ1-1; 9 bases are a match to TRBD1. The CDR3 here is CASSLGQGTLGTEAFF. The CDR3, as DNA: TGTGCCAGCTCACTCGGACAGGGGACTCTGGGAACTGAAGCTTTCTTT.